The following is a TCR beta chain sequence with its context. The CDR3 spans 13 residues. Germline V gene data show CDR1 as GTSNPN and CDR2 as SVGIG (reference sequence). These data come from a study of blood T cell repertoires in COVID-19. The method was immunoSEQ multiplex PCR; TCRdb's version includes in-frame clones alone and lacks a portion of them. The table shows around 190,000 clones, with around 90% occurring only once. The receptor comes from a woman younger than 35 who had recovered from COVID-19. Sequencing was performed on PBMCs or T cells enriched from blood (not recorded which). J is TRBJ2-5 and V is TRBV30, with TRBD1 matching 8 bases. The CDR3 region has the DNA TGTGCGCAACGTGACAGGGGCCCAGAGACCCAGTACTTC. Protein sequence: CAQRDRGPETQYF.